These 6 T cell receptor beta chains share one sample of origin, sequenced in a study of radiotherapy plus CTLA-4 blockade in lung cancer. Sequencing used immunoSEQ multiplex PCR; TCRdb keeps in-frame clones, though not all of them. The profile covers some 60,000 clones, with around 80% appearing a single time and approximately 4.3% taken by the ten largest. Specimen: peripheral blood, collected from a patient treated with radiotherapy plus ipilimumab. These receptors were collected from a human donor with non-small cell lung cancer who had a partial response to radiotherapy plus ipilimumab.

This chain uses TRBV13 with TRBJ2-1, with 10 nucleotides matching TRBD1. CDR3 length: 15 amino acids. Germline loops: CDR1 PRHDT, CDR2 FYEKMQ (reference sequence). The V and J ends lost 4 bases and 2 bases, in that order; junction bases with no gene match: 2. The CDR3 here is CASSSGQGAYNEQFF. DNA of the CDR3: TGTGCCAGCAGCTCCGGACAGGGGGCCTACAATGAGCAGTTCTTC. Supplemented by reference TRBV13 and TRBJ2-1, the full variable domain reads AAGVIQSPRHLIKEKRETATLKCYPIPRHDTVYWYQQGPGQDPQFLISFYEKMQSDKGSIPDRFSAQQFSDYHSELNMSSLELGDSALYFCASSSGQGAYNEQFFGPGTRLTVL.

This clone was picked up a small number of times. The CDR3 region has the DNA TGTGCCAGCAGTTTATGGGCGGGGAATCAGCCCCAGCATTTT. It yields the protein CASSLWAGNQPQHF. The rearrangement uses TRBV28 and TRBJ1-5; D is unclear. V dropped 0 bases and J dropped 4 bases, with 7 bases sitting between them. From germline, CDR1 is MDHEN and CDR2 SYDVKM. This CDR3 spans 14 amino acids.

This clone was counted once. V and J are TRBV19 and TRBJ2-7; D uncertain. The ends were cut back, 1 base at V and 2 bases at J, with 9 bases in the middle. The CDR3 extends over 14 amino acids. Germline V gene lookup returns CDR1 LNHDA and CDR2 SQIVND (reference sequence). CDR3 loop: CASSIVAGTYEQYF. DNA for the CDR3: TGTGCCAGTAGTATAGTGGCAGGTACCTACGAGCAGTACTTC.

This clone turned up a few times. This chain joins TRBV5-4 and TRBJ1-3; D call uncertain. The CDR3 runs 14 residues. Trimming left V 7 bases short and J 2 bases short, with 13 bases between. Germline-derived CDR1 and CDR2 are SGHNT and YYREEE (reference sequence). The CDR3 here is CASSLEATGNTIYF. The CDR3 nucleotides read TGTGCCAGCTCTTTGGAGGCTACTGGAAACACCATATATTTT.

As concerns this clone: Different DNA sequences within this sample yield the same CDR3. The V call is TRBV2, the J call TRBJ1-1, with D uncertain. Germline CDR1 is SNHLY and CDR2 is FYNNEI. There are 13 residues in the CDR3. The V and J ends lost 6 bases and 0 bases respectively, with 8 bases between them. CDR3 protein: CASSTPVNTEAFF. The CDR3 DNA sequence: TGTGCCAGCAGCACCCCGGTGAACACTGAAGCTTTCTTT.

The rearrangement links TRBV6-5 to TRBJ2-5, with TRBD2 identical over 8 bases. J lost 2 bases, V lost 5 bases, and 7 bases had no gene match. Germline CDR1 is MNHEY and CDR2 is SVGAGI. The CDR3 has 15 amino acids. This chain's CDR3 is CASSGAGGPQETQYF. The CDR3 bases are TGTGCCAGCAGTGGGGCGGGGGGACCTCAAGAGACCCAGTACTTC.